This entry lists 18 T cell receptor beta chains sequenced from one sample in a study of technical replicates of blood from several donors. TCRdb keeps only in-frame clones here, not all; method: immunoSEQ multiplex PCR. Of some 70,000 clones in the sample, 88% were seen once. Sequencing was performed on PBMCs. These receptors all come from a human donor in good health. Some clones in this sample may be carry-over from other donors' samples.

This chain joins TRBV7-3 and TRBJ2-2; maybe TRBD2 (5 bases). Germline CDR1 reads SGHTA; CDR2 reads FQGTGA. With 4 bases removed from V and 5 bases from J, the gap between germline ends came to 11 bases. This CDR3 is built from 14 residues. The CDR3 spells CASSYARETGELFF. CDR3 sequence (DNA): TGTGCCAGCAGCTACGCGAGGGAGACCGGGGAGCTGTTTTTT. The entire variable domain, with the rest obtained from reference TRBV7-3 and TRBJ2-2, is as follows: GAGVSQTPSNKVTEKGKYVELRCDPISGHTALYWYRQSLGQGPEFLIYFQGTGAADDSGLPNDRFFAVRPEGSVSTLKIQRTERGDSAVYLCASSYARETGELFFGEGSRLTVL.

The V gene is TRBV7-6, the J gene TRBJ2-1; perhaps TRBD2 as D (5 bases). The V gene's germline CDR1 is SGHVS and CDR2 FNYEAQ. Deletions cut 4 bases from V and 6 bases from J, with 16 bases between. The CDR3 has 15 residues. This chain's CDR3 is CASSSLAGLGNEQFF. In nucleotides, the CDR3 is TGTGCCAGCAGCTCCCTCGCGGGTCTCGGCAATGAGCAGTTCTTC.

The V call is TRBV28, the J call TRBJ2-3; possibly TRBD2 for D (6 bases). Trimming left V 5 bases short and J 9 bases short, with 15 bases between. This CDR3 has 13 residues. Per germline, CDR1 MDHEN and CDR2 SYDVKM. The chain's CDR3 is CASSTRRRETQYF. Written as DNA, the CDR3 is TGTGCCAGCAGTACCAGACGGAGGGAGACGCAGTATTTT.

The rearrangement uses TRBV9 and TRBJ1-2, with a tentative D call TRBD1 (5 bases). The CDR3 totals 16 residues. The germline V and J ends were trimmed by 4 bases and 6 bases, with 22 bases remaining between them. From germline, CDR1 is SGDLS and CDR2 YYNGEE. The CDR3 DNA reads TGTGCCAGCAGCCCAGCGTTAGGCAGGGAAGGGAATGGCTACACCTTC. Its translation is CASSPALGREGNGYTF.

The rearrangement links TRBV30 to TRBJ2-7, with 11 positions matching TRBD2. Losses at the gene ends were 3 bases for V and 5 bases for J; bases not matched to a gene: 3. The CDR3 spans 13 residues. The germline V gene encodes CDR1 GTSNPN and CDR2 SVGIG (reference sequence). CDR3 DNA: TGTGCCTGGAGACTAGCGGGAGACAACGAGCAGTACTTC. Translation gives CAWRLAGDNEQYF. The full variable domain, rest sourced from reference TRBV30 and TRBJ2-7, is SQTIHQWPATLVQPVGSPLSLECTVEGTSNPNLYWYRQAAGRGLQLLFYSVGIGQISSEVPQNLSASRPQDRQFILSSKKLLLSDSGFYLCAWRLAGDNEQYFGPGTRLTVT.

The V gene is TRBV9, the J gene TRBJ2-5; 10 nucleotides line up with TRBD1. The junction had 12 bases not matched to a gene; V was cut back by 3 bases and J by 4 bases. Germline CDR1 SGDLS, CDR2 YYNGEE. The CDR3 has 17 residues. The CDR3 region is CASSASSGDRGRETQYF. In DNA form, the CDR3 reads TGTGCCAGCAGCGCCTCCTCTGGGGACAGGGGAAGAGAGACCCAGTACTTC.

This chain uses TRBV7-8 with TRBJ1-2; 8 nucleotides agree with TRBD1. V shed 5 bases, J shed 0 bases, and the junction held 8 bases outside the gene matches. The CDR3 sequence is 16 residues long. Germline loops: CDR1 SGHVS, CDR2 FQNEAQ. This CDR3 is CASSEKGQGANYGYTF. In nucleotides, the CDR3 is TGTGCCAGCAGCGAAAAAGGACAGGGAGCTAACTATGGCTACACCTTC.

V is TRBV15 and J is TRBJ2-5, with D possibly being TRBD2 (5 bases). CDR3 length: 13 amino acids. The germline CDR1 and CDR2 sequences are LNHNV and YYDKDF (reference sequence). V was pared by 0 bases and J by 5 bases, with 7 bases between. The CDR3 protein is CATSRDRRETQYF. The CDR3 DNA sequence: TGTGCCACCAGCAGAGATCGGAGGGAGACCCAGTACTTC.

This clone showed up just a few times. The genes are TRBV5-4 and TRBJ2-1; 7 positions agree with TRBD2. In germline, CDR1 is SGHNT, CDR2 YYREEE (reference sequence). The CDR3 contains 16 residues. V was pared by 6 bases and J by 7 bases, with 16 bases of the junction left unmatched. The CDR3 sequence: CASTRGLAVRENEQFF. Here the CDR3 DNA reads TGTGCCAGCACCCGTGGGCTAGCGGTGAGGGAGAATGAGCAGTTCTTC.

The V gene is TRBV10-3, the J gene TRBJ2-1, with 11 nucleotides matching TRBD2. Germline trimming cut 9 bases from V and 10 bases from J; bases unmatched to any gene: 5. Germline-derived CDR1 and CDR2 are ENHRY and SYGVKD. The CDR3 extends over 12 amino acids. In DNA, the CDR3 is TGTGCCATGGGGACTAGCGGCGGGGAGCAGTTCTTC. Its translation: CAMGTSGGEQFF.

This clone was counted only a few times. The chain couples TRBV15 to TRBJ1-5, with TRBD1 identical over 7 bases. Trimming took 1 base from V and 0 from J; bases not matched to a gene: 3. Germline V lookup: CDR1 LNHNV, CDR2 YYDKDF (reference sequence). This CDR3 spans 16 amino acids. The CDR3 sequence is CATSRVGQYSNQPQHF. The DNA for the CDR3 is TGTGCCACCAGCAGAGTGGGACAGTATAGCAATCAGCCCCAGCATTTT.

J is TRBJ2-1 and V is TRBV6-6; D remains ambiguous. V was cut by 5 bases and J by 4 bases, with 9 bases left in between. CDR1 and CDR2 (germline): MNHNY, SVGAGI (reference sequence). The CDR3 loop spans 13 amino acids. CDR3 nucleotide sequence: TGTGCCAGCAGTCCCCCTAAGTACAATGAGCAGTTCTTC. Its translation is CASSPPKYNEQFF.

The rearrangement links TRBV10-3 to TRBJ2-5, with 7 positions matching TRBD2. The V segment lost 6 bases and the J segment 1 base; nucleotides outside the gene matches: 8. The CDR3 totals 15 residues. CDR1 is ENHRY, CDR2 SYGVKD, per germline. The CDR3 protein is CAIRPSGGIQETQYF. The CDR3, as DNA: TGTGCCATCAGGCCTAGCGGCGGTATCCAAGAGACCCAGTACTTC.

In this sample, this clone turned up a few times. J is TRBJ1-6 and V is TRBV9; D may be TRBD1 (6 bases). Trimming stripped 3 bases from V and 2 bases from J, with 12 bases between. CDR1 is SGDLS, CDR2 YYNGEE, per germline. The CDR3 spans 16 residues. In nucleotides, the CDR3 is TGTGCCAGCAGCGCGTCGGACAGTCCCTATAATTCACCCCTCCACTTT. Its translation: CASSASDSPYNSPLHF. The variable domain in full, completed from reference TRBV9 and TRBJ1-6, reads DSGVTQTPKHLITATGQRVTLRCSPRSGDLSVYWYQQSLDQGLQFLIQYYNGEERAKGNILERFSAQQFPDLHSELNLSSLELGDSALYFCASSASDSPYNSPLHFGNGTRLTVT.

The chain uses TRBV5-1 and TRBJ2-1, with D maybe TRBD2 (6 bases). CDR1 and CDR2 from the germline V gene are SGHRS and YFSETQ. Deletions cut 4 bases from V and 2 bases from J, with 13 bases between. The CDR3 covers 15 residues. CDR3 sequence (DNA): TGCGCCAGCAGCCCTGGTGCGGGAACCTACAATGAGCAGTTCTTC. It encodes CASSPGAGTYNEQFF.

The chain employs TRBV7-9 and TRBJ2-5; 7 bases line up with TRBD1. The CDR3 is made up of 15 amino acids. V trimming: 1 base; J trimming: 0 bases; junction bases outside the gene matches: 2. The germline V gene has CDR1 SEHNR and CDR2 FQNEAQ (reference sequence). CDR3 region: CASSLGRGYQETQYF. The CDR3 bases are TGTGCCAGCAGCTTAGGCAGGGGGTACCAAGAGACCCAGTACTTC.

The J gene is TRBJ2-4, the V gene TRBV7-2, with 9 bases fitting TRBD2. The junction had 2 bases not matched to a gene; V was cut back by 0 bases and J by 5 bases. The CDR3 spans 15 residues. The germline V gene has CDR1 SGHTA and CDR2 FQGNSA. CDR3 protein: CASSLAGTSQNIQYF. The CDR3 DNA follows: TGTGCCAGCAGCTTAGCAGGGACTAGCCAAAACATTCAGTACTTC.

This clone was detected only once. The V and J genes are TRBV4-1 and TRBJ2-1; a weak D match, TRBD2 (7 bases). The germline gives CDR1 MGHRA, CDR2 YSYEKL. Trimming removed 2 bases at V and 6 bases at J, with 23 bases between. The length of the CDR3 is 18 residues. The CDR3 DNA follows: TGCGCCAGCAGCCAATCGATTAGTGGTCTTGGGGGGGCCAATGAGCAGTTCTTC. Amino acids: CASSQSISGLGGANEQFF.